This paragraph covers one T cell receptor beta chain sequence. What it binds is not known. The sample belongs to a study of T-cell memory formation after mild COVID-19. Across the whole study: There were largely donor-specific TCR clusters. Study outcomes and limitations: Clones shrinking from day 15 to 85 showed even CD4/CD8 mixes; later expanders tilted CD4+. Those CD4+ clones that contracted were mainly in CM and EM (CD8+ ones in EMRA).

One entry per CDR3 protein, called by TCRdb with MiXCR from the 5' RACE reads. The sample holds hundreds of thousands of distinct CDR3 sequences; 20% are singletons and the top ten take approximately 12%. CDR1 LNHNV and CDR2 YYDKDF come from the germline V gene (reference sequence). V gave up 4 bases and J gave up 5 bases; unmatched junction bases: 5. CDR3 length equals 14 residues. The chain uses TRBV15 and TRBJ2-5, with TRBD2 matching over 9 bases. The sequence was obtained from an adult woman who had mild COVID-19 (a few samples of this study predate the infection). Cell type and time point are not known. Sequencing was done on a sample of PBMCs or a T cell subset sorted from them (not recorded which). CDR3 in DNA: TGTGCCACCAGCAAGCGGGGGGACTCCGAGACCCAGTACTTC. Translating gives CATSKRGDSETQYF.